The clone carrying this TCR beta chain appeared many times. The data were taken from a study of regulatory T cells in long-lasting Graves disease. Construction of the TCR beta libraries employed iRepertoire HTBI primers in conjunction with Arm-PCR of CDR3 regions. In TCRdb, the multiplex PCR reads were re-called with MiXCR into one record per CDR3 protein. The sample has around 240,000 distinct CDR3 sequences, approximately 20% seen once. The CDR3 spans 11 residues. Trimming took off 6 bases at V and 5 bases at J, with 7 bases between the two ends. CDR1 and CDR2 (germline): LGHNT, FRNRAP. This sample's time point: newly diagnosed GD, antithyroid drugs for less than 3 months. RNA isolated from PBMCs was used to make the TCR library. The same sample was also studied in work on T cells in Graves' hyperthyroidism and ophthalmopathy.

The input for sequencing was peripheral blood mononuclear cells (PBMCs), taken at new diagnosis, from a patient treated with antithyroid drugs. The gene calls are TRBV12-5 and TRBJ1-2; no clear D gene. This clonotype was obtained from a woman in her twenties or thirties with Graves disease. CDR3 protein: CASGIIYGYTF. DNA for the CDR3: TGTGCTAGTGGGATAATTTATGGCTACACCTTC.